These 24 T cell receptor beta chains share one sample of origin, sequenced in a study of graft-versus-host responses after intestinal transplantation (dated by TCRdb to the early 2020s). Library creation used the immunoSEQ multiplex PCR assay. Imported from immuneACCESS, the table was reduced by TCRdb to in-frame sequences with V and J called. These copies leave out some clones; in studies compared against another copy, an unresolved V gene accounts for under half, and the cause of the remainder is not known. A total of about 40,000 clones appear in this sample, 91% of them only once. The leading ten clones occupy around 2.5% of the sample. Sample: PBMCs, taken approximately 310 days after intestinal transplant. These receptors originate from a human patient who received an intestinal transplant, so some T cells may come from the graft donor.

The chain joins TRBV28 to TRBJ1-1; D is possibly TRBD1 (5 bases). The ends were cut back, 5 bases at V and 7 bases at J, with 8 bases in the middle. The CDR3 covers 11 residues. The germline V gene encodes CDR1 MDHEN and CDR2 SYDVKM. In DNA, the CDR3 is TGTGCCAGCAGTCTTGGGGGTGAAGCTTTCTTT. It is translated as CASSLGGEAFF.

Points on this clone: A read error may produce the germline difference seen at one junction end. The rearrangement links TRBV7-7 to TRBJ2-1, with D perhaps TRBD1 or TRBD2 (5 bases each). The length of the CDR3 is 13 residues. The germline CDR1 and CDR2 sequences are SSHAT and FNYEAQ (reference sequence). The CDR3 region has the DNA TGTGCTAGCAGCTTGGGACGGTACAATGAGCAGTTCTTC. Translating it yields CASSLGRYNEQFF.

DNA of the CDR3: TGTGCCAGCAGTTTGGAACGGGGCTCCTACAATGAGCAGTTCTTC. It translates to CASSLERGSYNEQFF. This sequence joins TRBV28 and TRBJ2-1; D is perhaps TRBD2 (5 bases). The CDR3 sequence is 15 residues long. CDR1 is MDHEN and CDR2 is SYDVKM in the germline V gene. V was cut by 3 bases and J by 0 bases, with 9 bases left in between. The whole variable domain, remainder taken from reference TRBV28 and TRBJ2-1, is DVKVTQSSRYLVKRTGEKVFLECVQDMDHENMFWYRQDPGLGLRLIYFSYDVKMKEKGDIPEGYSVSREKKERFSLILESASTNQTSMYLCASSLERGSYNEQFFGPGTRLTVL.

V is TRBV2 and J is TRBJ1-4, with 8 bases aligning to TRBD1. Germline CDR1 is SNHLY and CDR2 is FYNNEI. This CDR3 contains 14 residues. V shed 5 bases and J 8 bases; nucleotides not matched to a gene: 7. The CDR3 is CASSRTGYREKLFF. The CDR3 DNA reads TGTGCCAGCAGTAGGACAGGGTACAGGGAAAAACTGTTTTTT.

The gene calls are TRBV29-1 and TRBJ1-1, with a tentative D call TRBD1 (5 bases). The CDR3 is made up of 13 amino acids. The germline V gene encodes CDR1 SQVTM and CDR2 ANQGSEA. V gave up 3 bases and J gave up 0 bases, with 8 bases separating them. The CDR3 protein is CSVEGRLNTEAFF. The CDR3 region has the DNA TGCAGCGTTGAGGGACGGTTGAACACTGAAGCTTTCTTT.

This clone has more than one count but fewer than ten. The gene calls are TRBV5-6 and TRBJ1-1; D may be TRBD1 (5 bases). Between the trimmed V and J ends, which lost 0 bases and 10 bases, there was a span of 13 bases. The germline gives CDR1 SGHDT, CDR2 YYEEEE. The CDR3 totals 13 residues. The CDR3 reads CASSLASGPAAFF. CDR3 bases: TGTGCCAGCAGCTTGGCCTCAGGGCCTGCAGCTTTCTTT.

The rearrangement joins TRBV13 to TRBJ2-7; 8 positions match TRBD1. V shed 6 bases, J shed 3 bases, and the junction held 22 bases outside the gene matches. The CDR3 runs 19 residues. Germline CDR1 PRHDT, CDR2 FYEKMQ (reference sequence). The CDR3 sequence: CASSQLGSGGRQTHYEQYF. Here the CDR3 DNA reads TGTGCCAGCAGTCAGCTGGGGTCAGGGGGCCGCCAAACCCACTACGAGCAGTACTTC.

Of note for this clone: Other DNA sequences in this sample translate to the same CDR3. The CDR3 sequence is CASSPGGHEQYF. In nucleotides, the CDR3 is TGTGCCAGCAGCCCGGGGGGCCACGAGCAGTACTTC. The chain uses TRBV6-5 and TRBJ2-7, with D perhaps TRBD2 (7 bases). The V end was cut by 6 bases, the J end by 5 bases, with 11 bases between. Germline CDR1 MNHEY, CDR2 SVGAGI. The CDR3 totals 12 residues.

The rearrangement links TRBV4-1 to TRBJ1-3; 7 bases match TRBD1. V dropped 4 bases and J dropped 4; count of bases not matched to a gene: 7. The CDR3 extends over 15 amino acids. Per germline, CDR1 MGHRA and CDR2 YSYEKL. DNA for the CDR3: TGCGCCAGCAGCCCTTTCCAGGGGGGAGGAAACACCATATATTTT. Translating it yields CASSPFQGGGNTIYF.

The CDR3 loop reads CASSDAESLNEKLFF. DNA of the CDR3: TGTGCCAGCAGTGATGCCGAATCCCTTAATGAAAAACTGTTTTTT. The rearrangement uses TRBV2 and TRBJ1-4; D gene ambiguous. The CDR3 is 15 amino acids. Germline CDR1 is SNHLY and CDR2 is FYNNEI. V was pared by 3 bases and J by 4 bases, with 12 bases between.

The chain carries TRBV9 and TRBJ2-3, with D possibly TRBD2 on 5 matching bases. V was shortened by 0 bases and J by 6 bases, with 14 bases between the two germline ends. The CDR3 contains 15 residues. Looked up from germline, CDR1 is SGDLS and CDR2 is YYNGEE. The CDR3 loop is CASSVAEGQLDTQYF. The CDR3 DNA is TGTGCCAGCAGCGTAGCTGAGGGCCAGTTGGATACGCAGTATTTT.

The gene calls are TRBV5-6 and TRBJ2-3; no firm D call. CDR3 length equals 15 residues. Germline CDR1 SGHDT, CDR2 YYEEEE. Trimming shortened V by 2 bases and J by 0 bases, and 10 bases separated the two germline ends. CDR3 DNA sequence: TGTGCCAGCAGCTTCACAGATTCTAGCACAGATACGCAGTATTTT. This translates into CASSFTDSSTDTQYF.

This clone was observed a single time. V usage is TRBV4-1 and J usage is TRBJ2-7, with D perhaps matching TRBD1 (5 bases). CDR3 length: 13 amino acids. Germline CDR1 MGHRA, CDR2 YSYEKL. V shed 3 bases and J shed 3 bases, with 9 bases lying between them. CDR3 region: CASSQHRFYEQYF. The CDR3 DNA is TGCGCCAGCAGCCAGCACAGGTTCTACGAGCAGTACTTC.

The rearrangement links TRBV5-1 to TRBJ2-1; D gene ambiguous. The CDR3 length is 13 residues. V lost 3 bases to trimming and J lost 5 bases, with 9 bases between them. Germline assignment: CDR1 SGHRS and CDR2 YFSETQ. The CDR3 is CASSYRVNNEQFF. The DNA of the CDR3 is TGCGCCAGCAGCTACCGGGTCAACAATGAGCAGTTCTTC. The whole variable domain, remainder taken from reference TRBV5-1 and TRBJ2-1, is KAGVTQTPRYLIKTRGQQVTLSCSPISGHRSVSWYQQTPGQGLQFLFEYFSETQRNKGNFPGRFSGRQFSNSRSEMNVSTLELGDSALYLCASSYRVNNEQFFGPGTRLTVL.

The chain links TRBV6-1 to TRBJ2-1, with D hard to call. The ends were cut back, 1 base at V and 8 bases at J, with 3 bases in the middle. Germline loops: CDR1 MNHNS, CDR2 SASEGT. The CDR3 length is 11 residues. The CDR3 loop reads CASSEGDEQFF. The CDR3 DNA follows: TGTGCCAGCAGTGAAGGGGATGAGCAGTTCTTC.

V and J are TRBV11-3 and TRBJ1-3; D not resolved. CDR3 length: 13 amino acids. Looked up from germline, CDR1 is SGHNT and CDR2 is YENEEA. V lost 4 bases to trimming and J lost 0 bases, with 4 bases between them. CDR3 protein: CASSSGSGNTIYF. DNA of the CDR3: TGTGCCAGCAGCTCGGGCTCTGGAAACACCATATATTTT.

This chain joins TRBV6-1 and TRBJ2-7; D is perhaps TRBD1 (6 bases). Germline V gene data show CDR1 as MNHNS and CDR2 as SASEGT. V was trimmed by 1 base and J by 0 bases, leaving 19 bases between them. The CDR3 is 18 amino acids. The CDR3 loop is CASSEEGRQGYSSYEQYF. CDR3 in DNA: TGTGCCAGCAGTGAAGAAGGACGCCAGGGGTACAGCTCCTACGAGCAGTACTTC.

The genes are TRBV11-2 and TRBJ2-4, with 7 bases that match TRBD2. J gave up 6 bases and V 1 base, and 6 bases lay outside the gene matches. Germline V gene data show CDR1 as SGHAT and CDR2 as FQNNGV. This CDR3 has 15 residues. The CDR3: CASSLGAGVGNIQYF. The CDR3 DNA sequence: TGTGCCAGCAGCTTAGGTGCGGGAGTGGGAAACATTCAGTACTTC.

The V call is TRBV14, the J call TRBJ2-7; D possibly corresponds to TRBD1 (6 bases). This CDR3 has 16 amino acids. Trimming stripped 2 bases from V and 5 bases from J, with 19 bases between. CDR1 and CDR2 (germline): SGHDN, FVKESK. CDR3: CASSQPGQMARDEQYF. The CDR3 coding sequence is TGTGCCAGCAGCCAACCAGGACAGATGGCTCGGGACGAGCAGTACTTC.

The chain links TRBV15 to TRBJ2-2; D is possibly TRBD2 (6 bases). The CDR3 spans 15 residues. The ends were cut back, 1 base at V and 3 bases at J, with 9 bases in the middle. CDR1 is LNHNV and CDR2 is YYDKDF in the germline V gene (reference sequence). The DNA for the CDR3 is TGTGCCACCAGCAGAGGGACGGGGGACACCGGGGAGCTGTTTTTT. Amino acids: CATSRGTGDTGELFF.

This clone was seen more than once but under ten times. The V gene is TRBV15, the J gene TRBJ2-5; maybe TRBD1 (6 bases). Germline lookup yields CDR1 LNHNV and CDR2 YYDKDF (reference sequence). There are 15 residues in the CDR3. V dropped 0 bases and J dropped 5 bases, with 13 bases sitting between them. Here the CDR3 reads CATSRDGQHGETQYF. Here the CDR3 DNA reads TGTGCCACCAGCAGAGACGGACAGCACGGGGAGACCCAGTACTTC.

This sequence joins TRBV28 and TRBJ2-1; no clear D. Germline V CDR1 and CDR2: MDHEN, SYDVKM. The V end lost 8 bases, the J end lost 6 bases, and 14 bases lay between the germline ends. CDR3 size: 13 residues. DNA of the CDR3: TGTGCCAGCGGGTTGGGCACGAGCAATGAGCAGTTCTTC. Protein sequence: CASGLGTSNEQFF.

The V call is TRBV6-1, the J call TRBJ2-7; 8 nucleotides match TRBD1. Germline loops: CDR1 MNHNS, CDR2 SASEGT. The CDR3 length is 13 residues. Trimming cost V 5 bases and J 4 bases; bases outside gene matches: 4. In DNA form, the CDR3 reads TGTGCCAGCAGTCGAGACAGGGGATACGAGCAGTACTTC. Its translation: CASSRDRGYEQYF.

The CDR3 spells CAISESKFWDTQYF. The DNA for the CDR3 is TGTGCCATCAGTGAGTCGAAGTTCTGGGATACGCAGTATTTT. The chain recombines TRBV10-3 with TRBJ2-3; D unresolved. CDR1 is ENHRY, CDR2 SYGVKD, per germline. The CDR3 extends over 14 amino acids. Trimming removed 0 bases at V and 6 bases at J, with 10 bases between.